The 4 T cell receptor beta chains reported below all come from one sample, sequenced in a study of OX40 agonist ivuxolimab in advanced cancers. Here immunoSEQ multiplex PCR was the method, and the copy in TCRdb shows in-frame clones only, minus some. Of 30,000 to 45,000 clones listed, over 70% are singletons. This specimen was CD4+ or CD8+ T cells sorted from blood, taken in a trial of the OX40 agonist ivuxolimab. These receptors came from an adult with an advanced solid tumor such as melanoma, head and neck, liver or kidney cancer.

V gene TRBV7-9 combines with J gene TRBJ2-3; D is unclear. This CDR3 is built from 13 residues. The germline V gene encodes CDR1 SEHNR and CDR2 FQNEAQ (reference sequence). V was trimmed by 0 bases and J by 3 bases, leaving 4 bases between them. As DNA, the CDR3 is TGTGCCAGCAGCTTAGCGGCAACAGATACGCAGTATTTT. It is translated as CASSLAATDTQYF.

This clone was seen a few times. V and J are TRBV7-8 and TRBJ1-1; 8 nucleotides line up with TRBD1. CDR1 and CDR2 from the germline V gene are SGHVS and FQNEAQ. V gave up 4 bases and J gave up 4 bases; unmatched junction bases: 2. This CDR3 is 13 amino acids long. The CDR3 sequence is CASSYTGGTEAFF. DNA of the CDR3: TGTGCCAGCAGCTACACAGGGGGCACTGAAGCTTTCTTT.

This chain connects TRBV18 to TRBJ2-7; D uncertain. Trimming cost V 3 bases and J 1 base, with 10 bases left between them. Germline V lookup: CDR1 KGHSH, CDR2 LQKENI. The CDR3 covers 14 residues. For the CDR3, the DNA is TGTGCCAGCTCACCGCCTCACGGTTCCTACGAGCAGTACTTC. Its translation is CASSPPHGSYEQYF.

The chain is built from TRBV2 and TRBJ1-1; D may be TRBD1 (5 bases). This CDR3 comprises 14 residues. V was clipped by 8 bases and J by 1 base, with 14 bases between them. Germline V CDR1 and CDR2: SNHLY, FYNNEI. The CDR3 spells CASGLTDWNTEAFF. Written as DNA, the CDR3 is TGTGCCAGCGGCCTGACAGATTGGAACACTGAAGCTTTCTTT.